This TCR beta chain was found in a study of PD-1 blockade in classical Hodgkin lymphoma. General observations from the study: Complete responders showed a baseline diversity that resembled the diversity of newly diagnosed patients.

Time point described: cycle 4 day 1 (C4D1), after more than five weeks of nivolumab. Patients all relapsed after autologous stem cell transplantation, and there was variation in brentuximab vedotin exposure. Thawed PBMCs were subjected to magnetic negative selection, which yielded isolated CD8+ T cells. Libraries were prepared by immunoSEQ multiplex PCR; TCRdb keeps only in-frame clonotypes and omits some of them. Of thousands of clones listed, almost 70% are singletons. By share, this clone counts as medium-sized. As yet, its antigen is unknown. Looked up from germline, CDR1 is MDHEN and CDR2 is SYDVKM. CDR3 length equals 14 residues. Trimming left V 6 bases short and J 3 bases short, with 15 bases between.

This rearrangement joins TRBV28 to TRBJ2-7; D is possibly TRBD1 or TRBD2 (6 bases each). This receptor was obtained from a human donor with classical Hodgkin lymphoma. Sample: CD8+ T cells from blood, taken before the fourth cycle of nivolumab. The DNA of the CDR3 is TGTGCCAGCAGCCCCGTGGGGGGACACTACGAGCAGTACTTC. It yields the protein CASSPVGGHYEQYF.